A single sample gave rise to the 22 T cell receptor beta chains below, sequenced in a study of CD8 T cells in ankylosing spondylitis. The antigens for these receptors are not known. Whole-study findings and limits: In ankylosing spondylitis blood, a motif of seven or eight highly homologous TCR beta variants appeared characteristic.

TCRdb used MiXCR to reprocess the 5' RACE reads, holding one entry per CDR3 protein. Of 750,000 to 850,000 distinct CDR3 sequences listed, over 9.5% were seen once; the top ten hold less than 0.65%. The sequenced sample consisted of blood, either unsorted or a sorted T cell fraction (not recorded which). The receptors derive from a male donor with ankylosing spondylitis.

The chain carries TRBV4-3 and TRBJ2-2, with 8 nucleotides matching TRBD1. Trimming cost V 4 bases and J 9 bases; bases outside gene matches: 10. This CDR3 is built from 15 residues. The germline CDR1 and CDR2 sequences are LGHNA and YSLEER. The CDR3 sequence is CASSPGQGAPWELFF. CDR3 nucleotide sequence: TGCGCCAGCAGCCCGGGGCAGGGGGCACCTTGGGAGCTGTTTTTT.

This clonotype has a handful of counts. The chain joins TRBV20-1 to TRBJ1-5; tentative D call: TRBD1 (6 bases). V dropped 3 bases and J dropped 4 bases, with 10 bases sitting between them. Germline-derived CDR1 and CDR2 are DFQATT and SNEGSKA (reference sequence). The CDR3 sequence is 13 residues long. The CDR3 sequence is CSASSTGNQPQHF. In nucleotides, the CDR3 is TGCAGTGCTAGTTCTACAGGGAATCAGCCCCAGCATTTT.

V usage is TRBV4-1 and J usage is TRBJ2-1; 7 positions agree with TRBD1. The CDR3 is 14 residues long. After removal of 5 bases from V and 4 bases from J, the junction contained 5 bases not matched to a gene. Germline V lookup: CDR1 MGHRA, CDR2 YSYEKL. DNA of the CDR3: TGCGCCAGCAGCGGGCGACAGGGATACAATGAGCAGTTCTTC. The encoded protein is CASSGRQGYNEQFF.

This clonotype has more than one count but fewer than ten. The V gene is TRBV20-1, the J gene TRBJ2-2; unclear D gene. The CDR3 sequence is 12 residues long. V was cut by 3 bases and J by 5 bases, with 7 bases left in between. CDR1 and CDR2 from the germline V gene are DFQATT and SNEGSKA (reference sequence). CDR3 coding DNA: TGCAGTGCTAGGGAGACGACCGGGGAGCTGTTTTTT. This encodes CSARETTGELFF.

This clonotype appeared many times. The V gene is TRBV29-1, the J gene TRBJ2-3, with TRBD2 matching 12 bases. The length of the CDR3 is 15 residues. Looked up from germline, CDR1 is SQVTM and CDR2 is ANQGSEA. V gave up 1 base and J gave up 3 bases; unmatched junction bases: 2. The CDR3 DNA sequence: TGCAGCGTTGAAGGAACTAGCGGGGGGACAGATACGCAGTATTTT. Encoded protein: CSVEGTSGGTDTQYF.

The chain carries TRBV20-1 and TRBJ2-5; TRBD1 matches 9 bases. Germline values: CDR1 DFQATT, CDR2 SNEGSKA (reference sequence). The CDR3 consists of 14 residues. The junction had 7 bases not matched to a gene; V was cut back by 6 bases and J by 2 bases. This CDR3 reads CSAPDRGTQETQYF. CDR3 coding DNA: TGCAGTGCCCCGGACAGGGGAACACAAGAGACCCAGTACTTC.

This clonotype was observed a few times. The V and J genes are TRBV20-1 and TRBJ2-7; D is uncertain. The V gene's germline CDR1 is DFQATT and CDR2 SNEGSKA (reference sequence). The CDR3 is 13 amino acids. V was trimmed by 5 bases and J by 3 bases, leaving 14 bases between them. CDR3 loop: CSALGKGGYEQYF. CDR3 DNA sequence: TGCAGTGCTTTGGGGAAGGGTGGCTACGAGCAGTACTTC.

V usage is TRBV20-1 and J usage is TRBJ1-1; D perhaps matches TRBD1 (5 bases). CDR3 length: 14 amino acids. Germline V gives CDR1 DFQATT, CDR2 SNEGSKA (reference sequence). V shed 2 bases and J shed 10 bases, with 20 bases lying between them. This chain's CDR3 is CSARLNVRGSGAFF. The CDR3 DNA sequence: TGCAGTGCTAGATTAAACGTGCGGGGCTCTGGAGCTTTCTTT.

This clonotype was found a few times. V and J are TRBV7-2 and TRBJ1-6, with 8 bases matching TRBD1. V trimming: 1 base; J trimming: 10 bases; junction bases outside the gene matches: 9. The CDR3 sequence is 16 residues long. Germline-derived CDR1 and CDR2 are SGHTA and FQGNSA. The CDR3 spells CASSLVRGRGRSPLHF. The CDR3 nucleotides are TGTGCCAGCAGCTTAGTACGGGGCAGGGGGCGGTCACCCCTCCACTTT.

This clonotype was observed a handful of times. V and J are TRBV15 and TRBJ2-1; TRBD1 is a possible D gene (5 bases). Germline V gene sequence: CDR1 LNHNV, CDR2 YYDKDF (reference sequence). The CDR3 contains 12 residues. The CDR3 protein is CELGRAFNEQFF. CDR3 in DNA: TGTGAACTCGGCAGGGCCTTTAATGAGCAGTTCTTC. Together with reference TRBV15 and TRBJ2-1, the CDR3 gives the full variable domain: DAMVIQNPRYQVTQFGKPVTLSCSQTLNHNVMYWYQQKSSQAPKLLFHYYDKDFNNEADTPDNFQSRRPNTSFCFLDIRSPGLGDTAMYLCELGRAFNEQFFGPGTRLTVL.

The V gene is TRBV9, the J gene TRBJ2-1; 10 bases are shared with TRBD2. Looked up from germline, CDR1 is SGDLS and CDR2 is YYNGEE. The CDR3 spans 14 residues. J lost 8 bases, V lost 6 bases, and 8 bases had no gene match. The CDR3 loop reads CASNRVAGGYEQFF. The CDR3 DNA reads TGTGCCAGCAATCGAGTAGCGGGAGGCTATGAGCAGTTCTTC. The variable domain in full, completed from reference TRBV9 and TRBJ2-1, reads DSGVTQTPKHLITATGQRVTLRCSPRSGDLSVYWYQQSLDQGLQFLIQYYNGEERAKGNILERFSAQQFPDLHSELNLSSLELGDSALYFCASNRVAGGYEQFFGPGTRLTVL.

The rearrangement links TRBV7-9 to TRBJ2-3; D not certain. The germline CDR1 and CDR2 sequences are SEHNR and FQNEAQ (reference sequence). The CDR3 covers 12 residues. V dropped 3 bases and J dropped 9 bases, with 10 bases sitting between them. The CDR3 spells CASSLSSLTQYF. The CDR3 nucleotides are TGTGCCAGCAGCTTGAGTAGTCTCACGCAGTATTTT.

This clonotype was seen ten or more times. The chain has TRBV7-2 and TRBJ2-3; TRBD2 is a possible D gene (6 bases). Trimming removed 2 bases at V and 4 bases at J, with 10 bases between. CDR1 is SGHTA, CDR2 FQGNSA, per germline. The CDR3 has 14 amino acids. The CDR3 loop is CASSLTAGSDTQYF. CDR3 bases: TGTGCCAGCAGCTTAACCGCGGGATCAGATACGCAGTATTTT.

The table lists this clonotype with many counts. The chain employs TRBV20-1 and TRBJ2-1; D remains unclear. The CDR3 length is 13 residues. From germline, CDR1 is DFQATT and CDR2 SNEGSKA (reference sequence). V lost 3 bases and J lost 0, with 6 bases in between. The CDR3 DNA follows: TGCAGTGCTAGTCGGAGCTCCTACAATGAGCAGTTCTTC. Translating it yields CSASRSSYNEQFF.

The rearrangement joins TRBV12-3 or TRBV12-4 to TRBJ2-7, with D maybe TRBD1 (5 bases). This CDR3 contains 12 residues. Deletions cut 5 bases from V and 2 bases from J, with 7 bases between. The CDR3 region is CASSQQAYEQYF. In DNA form, the CDR3 reads TGTGCCAGCAGTCAACAGGCCTACGAGCAGTACTTC.

This clonotype was seen a few times. This chain connects TRBV7-8 to TRBJ2-7; no definite D call. The V gene lost 8 bases and the J gene lost 2 bases, with 13 bases spanning the gap. This CDR3 contains 13 residues. Germline CDR1 SGHVS, CDR2 FQNEAQ. The CDR3 nucleotides are TGTGCCAGCTCCGGCCGATCCCCCTACGAGCAGTACTTC. Translation: CASSGRSPYEQYF.

The sample holds a few counts of this clonotype. J is TRBJ2-3 and V is TRBV6-2 or TRBV6-3; 9 nucleotides line up with TRBD2. From germline, CDR1 is MNHEY and CDR2 SVGEGT. The CDR3 covers 15 residues. V dropped 4 bases and J dropped 3; count of bases not matched to a gene: 5. The CDR3 reads CASSSGGRATDTQYF. The CDR3 DNA sequence: TGTGCCAGCAGTTCCGGCGGGAGGGCTACAGATACGCAGTATTTT.

Comments on this clonotype: A junction boundary mismatches the germline segment, possibly from a read error. The chain recombines TRBV7-7 with TRBJ1-1; no definite D call. This CDR3 contains 15 residues. The germline CDR1 and CDR2 sequences are SSHAT and FNYEAQ (reference sequence). CDR3 DNA sequence: TGTGCTAGCAGCTTAAACGCAGATTTTAACACTGAAGCTTTCTTT. The encoded protein is CASSLNADFNTEAFF. Looking up the rest from reference TRBV7-7 and TRBJ1-1 gives the full variable domain: GAGVSQSPRYKVTKRGQDVTLRCDPISSHATLYWYQQALGQGPEFLTYFNYEAQPDKSGLPSDRFSAERPEGSISTLTIQRTEQRDSAMYRCASSLNADFNTEAFFGQGTRLTVV.

The chain couples TRBV11-2 to TRBJ2-1; 13 bases line up with TRBD2. V lost 0 bases, J lost 2 bases, and 7 bases stayed unmatched. The CDR3 is 19 amino acids. Germline V gives CDR1 SGHAT, CDR2 FQNNGV. The CDR3 here is CASSLDTSGRANTYNEQFF. In DNA, the CDR3 is TGTGCCAGCAGCTTAGATACTAGCGGGAGGGCCAATACCTACAATGAGCAGTTCTTC.

This clonotype was seen only a few times. The DNA for the CDR3 is TGTGCCAGCAGCCCCCAGACTAGCGGGGCCTTTAGGGAGCAGTTCTTC. Its protein is CASSPQTSGAFREQFF. The chain combines TRBV7-8 with TRBJ2-1; 11 bases line up with TRBD2. The CDR3 length is 16 residues. The V and J ends lost 5 bases and 10 bases, in that order; junction bases with no gene match: 13. The germline V gene has CDR1 SGHVS and CDR2 FQNEAQ.

This clonotype was seen only a few times. The chain is built from TRBV4-3 and TRBJ2-3; 8 positions agree with TRBD1. Trimming took 0 bases from V and 3 from J; bases not matched to a gene: 2. CDR1 and CDR2 (germline): LGHNA, YSLEER. The CDR3 has 15 amino acids. The CDR3 nucleotides are TGCGCCAGCAGCCAAGAAGGACAGGGAACAGATACGCAGTATTTT. Amino acids: CASSQEGQGTDTQYF.

The rearrangement uses TRBV20-1 and TRBJ2-7; weak D call: TRBD1 (5 bases). V was clipped by 3 bases and J by 2 bases, with 11 bases between them. Germline V gives CDR1 DFQATT, CDR2 SNEGSKA (reference sequence). The CDR3 loop spans 13 amino acids. CDR3 residues: CSASRAPTYEQYF. The DNA of the CDR3 is TGCAGTGCTAGCAGGGCCCCCACCTACGAGCAGTACTTC.